Following are 32 T cell receptor beta chains from one sample sequenced in a study of T-cell memory formation after mild COVID-19. TCRdb fed the 5' RACE reads into MiXCR, producing one record per CDR3 protein. The data contain about 200,000 distinct CDR3 sequences, around 16% of them singletons. The specimen was PBMCs or a T cell subset sorted from them (not recorded which). Receptors originate from an adult woman who had mild COVID-19 (a few samples of this study predate the infection). Cell type and time point are not known.

The CDR3 DNA reads TGTGCCAGTAGTAATGGGCAGGGGACAACCGGGGAGCTGTTTTTT. Translating gives CASSNGQGTTGELFF. The V and J genes are TRBV19 and TRBJ2-2, with D possibly being TRBD1 (6 bases). Trimming removed 4 bases at V and 5 bases at J, with 14 bases between. In germline, CDR1 is LNHDA, CDR2 SQIVND (reference sequence). This CDR3 contains 15 residues.

The table lists this clonotype with a few counts. This chain joins TRBV7-9 and TRBJ2-3; D could derive from TRBD1 or TRBD2 (5 bases each). Germline lookup yields CDR1 SEHNR and CDR2 FQNEAQ (reference sequence). V dropped 1 base and J dropped 2 bases, with 19 bases sitting between them. The CDR3 has 18 amino acids. CDR3 DNA: TGTGCCAGCAGCTTAGTCTGGGGGTCCAGGGCTAACACAGATACGCAGTATTTT. It specifies CASSLVWGSRANTDTQYF.

As for this clonotype: As the CDR3 is not closed by the conserved phenylalanine or tryptophan, this likely results from a read error. The limits of the CDR3 on the DNA are not certain, so only TCRdb's listed CDR3 is given. CDR3 loop: CASSLFGSGRIETHGTK. V usage is TRBV5-1 and J usage is TRBJ2-5; TRBD2, as called in the table, went unchecked against the DNA. The CDR3 length equals 17 residues, ends included. Germline CDR1 is SGHRS and CDR2 is YFSETQ.

V is TRBV20-1 and J is TRBJ2-3, with D perhaps TRBD2 (5 bases). Trimming shortened V by 5 bases and J by 3 bases, and 9 bases separated the two germline ends. Germline CDR1 DFQATT, CDR2 SNEGSKA (reference sequence). This CDR3 is built from 12 residues. CDR3 protein: CSAAPGTDTQYF. The CDR3 DNA reads as TGCAGTGCTGCACCGGGGACAGATACGCAGTATTTT.

In its sample, this clonotype was seen a few times. The chain carries TRBV7-2 and TRBJ2-3, with D possibly being TRBD2 (5 bases). The V and J ends lost 5 bases and 5 bases respectively, with 11 bases between them. This CDR3 is built from 13 residues. The germline V gene encodes CDR1 SGHTA and CDR2 FQGNSA. The CDR3 loop is CASSAPGKDTQYF. In DNA, the CDR3 is TGTGCCAGCAGCGCCCCGGGGAAAGATACGCAGTATTTT.

This clonotype was seen more than once but under ten times. The rearrangement joins TRBV6-1 to TRBJ2-7, with 8 bases identical to TRBD2. Trimming removed 7 bases from V and 1 base from J; junction bases left unmatched: 9. The CDR3 is 15 residues long. Germline V gene data show CDR1 as MNHNS and CDR2 as SASEGT. The CDR3 region has the DNA TGTGCCAGCATTTCGGGAGGGACCGGATCCTACGAGCAGTACTTC. It codes for CASISGGTGSYEQYF.

This clonotype was observed a handful of times. The rearrangement uses TRBV6-5 and TRBJ2-7, with TRBD1 matching over 8 bases. The J segment lost 6 bases and the V segment lost 2 bases, leaving 6 bases of the junction unmatched. The CDR3 loop spans 14 amino acids. CDR1 is MNHEY and CDR2 is SVGAGI in the germline V gene. For the CDR3, the DNA is TGTGCCAGCAGTTACGTCAGGGGGCCTTTCGAGCAGTACTTC. This sequence encodes CASSYVRGPFEQYF.

The chain has TRBV7-6 and TRBJ1-2, with no clear D. The V and J ends lost 6 bases and 5 bases respectively, with 13 bases between them. CDR1 and CDR2 (germline): SGHVS, FNYEAQ. CDR3 length equals 13 residues. The chain's CDR3 is CASSPKGLYGYTF. The CDR3 nucleotides read TGTGCCAGCAGTCCAAAAGGTTTATATGGCTACACCTTC.

This clonotype was counted only a few times. The chain carries TRBV7-9 and TRBJ2-7; D is undetermined. Germline lookup yields CDR1 SEHNR and CDR2 FQNEAQ (reference sequence). Trimming removed 4 bases at V and 3 bases at J, with 13 bases between. This CDR3 has 14 residues. CDR3 DNA: TGTGCCAGCAGCTCGCGTAAGGACCGCTACGAGCAGTACTTC. It encodes CASSSRKDRYEQYF.

The sample holds a few counts of this clonotype. CDR3 in amino acids: CASSADRASPQHF. The CDR3, as DNA: TGTGCCAGCAGTGCGGACAGGGCGAGCCCCCAGCATTTT. The chain carries TRBV12-3 or TRBV12-4 and TRBJ1-5; 8 positions agree with TRBD1. The CDR3 has 13 amino acids. J gave up 10 bases and V 5 bases, and 7 bases lay outside the gene matches.

This clonotype was counted only a few times. The chain carries TRBV14 and TRBJ2-5; the D gene is possibly TRBD2 (6 bases). CDR3 size: 17 residues. V lost 4 bases to trimming and J lost 5 bases, with 23 bases between them. Germline V gene lookup returns CDR1 SGHDN and CDR2 FVKESK. Written as DNA, the CDR3 is TGTGCCAGCAGCCCCTTCTTCGGGGGTGCCCTGAGGGAGACCCAGTACTTC. It encodes CASSPFFGGALRETQYF.

This clonotype was seen a few times. The V and J genes are TRBV12-3 or TRBV12-4 and TRBJ2-3, with TRBD2 as a possible D gene (5 bases). CDR3 length: 12 residues. Trimming shortened V by 1 base and J by 11 bases, and 10 bases separated the two germline ends. The CDR3 spells CASSLGLYGQYF. Written as DNA, the CDR3 is TGTGCCAGCAGTTTAGGACTATACGGGCAGTATTTT.

This sequence joins TRBV5-5 and TRBJ2-3, with D perhaps TRBD1 (5 bases). This CDR3 region has 14 residues. CDR1 is SGHKS and CDR2 is YYEKEE in the germline V gene (reference sequence). V shed 4 bases and J shed 4 bases, with 13 bases lying between them. The CDR3 sequence: CASSDSRSSDTQYF. CDR3 bases: TGTGCCAGCAGCGACAGCCGTTCTTCAGATACGCAGTATTTT.

This clonotype appeared a few times. The CDR3 sequence: CASSATGPVTGELFF. As DNA, the CDR3 is TGTGCCAGCAGCGCCACAGGGCCCGTCACCGGGGAGCTGTTTTTT. The V and J genes are TRBV7-9 and TRBJ2-2, with D perhaps matching TRBD1 (6 bases). The CDR3 has 15 amino acids. Germline CDR1 reads SEHNR; CDR2 reads FQNEAQ (reference sequence). The germline V and J ends were trimmed by 5 bases and 4 bases, with 14 bases remaining between them.

This clonotype was observed a few times. The chain combines TRBV18 with TRBJ1-2; D unresolved. Trimming took 6 bases from V and 6 from J, leaving 23 bases between them. Germline CDR1 and CDR2: KGHSH and LQKENI. This CDR3 contains 16 residues. The CDR3: CASSQVIALSRDGYTF. CDR3 bases: TGTGCCAGCTCCCAAGTCATTGCACTGTCTCGAGATGGCTACACCTTC.

This clonotype was counted between two and nine times. The rearrangement joins TRBV30 to TRBJ1-5; TRBD1 might be the D (5 bases). Trimming pared 4 bases from V and 3 bases from J, leaving 16 bases between. The CDR3 consists of 15 residues. Germline V gene lookup returns CDR1 GTSNPN and CDR2 SVGIG (reference sequence). The CDR3 bases are TGTGCCTGGAACCGGGGAAGGGGCTTCAATCAGCCCCAGCATTTT. It specifies CAWNRGRGFNQPQHF.

The genes are TRBV5-6 and TRBJ2-1; maybe TRBD2 (5 bases). Trimming cost V 0 bases and J 7 bases, with 14 bases left between them. Per the germline V gene, CDR1 is SGHDT and CDR2 is YYEEEE. This CDR3 is built from 15 residues. As DNA, the CDR3 is TGTGCCAGCAGCTTGGGGCTAGCCGGGTCTAATGAGCAGTTCTTC. Translating it yields CASSLGLAGSNEQFF.

This clonotype was observed a few times. V usage is TRBV7-2 and J usage is TRBJ2-2, with D perhaps given as TRBD1 or TRBD2 (6 bases each). Trimming stripped 0 bases from V and 4 bases from J, with 12 bases between. This CDR3 comprises 16 residues. Germline values: CDR1 SGHTA, CDR2 FQGNSA. In DNA form, the CDR3 reads TGTGCCAGCAGCTTAGCGTCGGGGGCTGGCACCGGGGAGCTGTTTTTT. Protein sequence: CASSLASGAGTGELFF. Looking up the rest from reference TRBV7-2 and TRBJ2-2 gives the full variable domain: GAGVSQSPSNKVTEKGKDVELRCDPISGHTALYWYRQSLGQGLEFLIYFQGNSAPDKSGLPSDRFSAERTGGSVSTLTIQRTQQEDSAVYLCASSLASGAGTGELFFGEGSRLTVL.

This clonotype was seen only a few times. J is TRBJ2-2 and V is TRBV6-6; D gene ambiguous. This CDR3 spans 16 amino acids. Trimming removed 0 bases at V and 4 bases at J, with 12 bases between. Per the germline V gene, CDR1 is MNHNY and CDR2 is SVGAGI (reference sequence). For the CDR3, the DNA is TGTGCCAGCAGTTACTCCCGGGCCGCGGTCACCGGGGAGCTGTTTTTT. This codes for CASSYSRAAVTGELFF.

Only one count was recorded for this clonotype. The chain combines TRBV29-1 with TRBJ2-3; no firm D call. The germline CDR1 and CDR2 sequences are SQVTM and ANQGSEA. The CDR3 spans 14 residues. With 3 bases removed from V and 3 bases from J, the gap between germline ends came to 13 bases. The CDR3 nucleotides are TGCAGCGTTGACGAAGGAGTCGGTACAGATACGCAGTATTTT. Its translation: CSVDEGVGTDTQYF.

The genes are TRBV2 and TRBJ2-3, with 7 bases lining up with TRBD2. The CDR3 has 10 amino acids. Trimming at V came to 5 bases and at J to 12 bases, leaving 2 bases not matched to a gene. Looked up from germline, CDR1 is SNHLY and CDR2 is FYNNEI. The CDR3 loop is CASSLAEQYF. The CDR3 nucleotides are TGTGCCAGCAGTCTAGCGGAACAGTATTTT.

This clonotype was seen just once. The chain is built from TRBV30 and TRBJ2-5; D gene ambiguous. The germline V gene has CDR1 GTSNPN and CDR2 SVGIG (reference sequence). This CDR3 is 11 amino acids long. V gave up 3 bases and J gave up 4 bases, with 6 bases separating them. This CDR3 is CAWRRGETQYF. CDR3 in DNA: TGTGCCTGGAGGCGTGGAGAGACCCAGTACTTC.

The sample holds a few counts of this clonotype. V usage is TRBV5-1 and J usage is TRBJ1-5, with 10 positions matching TRBD1. Germline values: CDR1 SGHRS, CDR2 YFSETQ. V dropped 4 bases and J dropped 1; count of bases not matched to a gene: 5. The CDR3 is 16 amino acids. CDR3 in DNA: TGCGCCAGCAGCCCCTGGACAGGGGGGAGCAATCAGCCCCAGCATTTT. Translated: CASSPWTGGSNQPQHF.

This chain connects TRBV19 to TRBJ1-5, with D hard to call. In germline, CDR1 is LNHDA, CDR2 SQIVND (reference sequence). The V end was cut by 6 bases, the J end by 2 bases, with 14 bases between. This CDR3 comprises 15 residues. DNA of the CDR3: TGTGCCAGTAGCCCCGCCAGTATTGGCAATCAGCCCCAGCATTTT. Translation gives CASSPASIGNQPQHF.

This chain links TRBV24-1 with TRBJ2-1; tentative D call: TRBD1 (6 bases). CDR1 is KGHDR and CDR2 is SFDVKD in the germline V gene. Trimming took 4 bases from V and 0 from J, leaving 9 bases between them. The CDR3 totals 15 residues. This CDR3 reads CATSDQGSSYNEQFF. DNA of the CDR3: TGTGCCACCAGTGACCAGGGGAGCTCCTACAATGAGCAGTTCTTC.

This clonotype appeared a few times. V and J are TRBV9 and TRBJ2-3; possible D gene TRBD2, 6 bases. The CDR3 spans 16 residues. The V end lost 3 bases, the J end lost 1 base, and 15 bases lay between the germline ends. Germline CDR1 is SGDLS and CDR2 is YYNGEE. The CDR3 sequence is CASSAPGGARTDTQYF. The CDR3 bases are TGTGCCAGCAGCGCCCCGGGCGGGGCCCGCACAGATACGCAGTATTTT. The full variable domain, rest sourced from reference TRBV9 and TRBJ2-3, is DSGVTQTPKHLITATGQRVTLRCSPRSGDLSVYWYQQSLDQGLQFLIQYYNGEERAKGNILERFSAQQFPDLHSELNLSSLELGDSALYFCASSAPGGARTDTQYFGPGTRLTVL.

This clonotype has only a few counts. The chain carries TRBV6-1 and TRBJ2-5, with TRBD1 as a possible D gene (6 bases). CDR3 length equals 15 residues. V was clipped by 7 bases and J by 7 bases, with 22 bases between them. Looked up from germline, CDR1 is MNHNS and CDR2 is SASEGT. CDR3 sequence: CASTTSGGLQGTQYF. The CDR3, as DNA: TGTGCCAGCACGACGAGCGGCGGGTTACAGGGGACCCAGTACTTC.

The chain recombines TRBV15 with TRBJ2-5; D gene unclear. Looked up from germline, CDR1 is LNHNV and CDR2 is YYDKDF (reference sequence). V was cut by 5 bases and J by 5 bases, with 9 bases left in between. This CDR3 region has 12 residues. The CDR3 sequence is CATSRPGETQYF. In DNA form, the CDR3 reads TGTGCCACCAGCCGTCCCGGGGAGACCCAGTACTTC.

This chain joins TRBV5-6 and TRBJ2-1; D gene ambiguous. There are 12 residues in the CDR3. Germline-derived CDR1 and CDR2 are SGHDT and YYEEEE. Deletions cut 1 base from V and 8 bases from J, with 7 bases between. The CDR3 spells CASSLIADEQFF. Written as DNA, the CDR3 is TGTGCCAGCAGCTTGATTGCGGATGAGCAGTTCTTC.

Only a few counts were recorded for this clonotype. The chain is built from TRBV12-3 or TRBV12-4 and TRBJ2-2, with 10 nucleotides matching TRBD2. This CDR3 region has 16 residues. The ends lost 8 bases at V and 7 bases at J; junction bases unmatched: 13. CDR3 residues: CASAGGLAGVVGELFF. For the CDR3, the DNA is TGTGCCAGCGCAGGCGGGCTAGCGGGAGTGGTCGGGGAGCTGTTTTTT.

This clonotype has just a few counts. The J gene is TRBJ2-4, the V gene TRBV11-2, with TRBD2 matching 9 bases. Germline loops: CDR1 SGHAT, CDR2 FQNNGV. The J segment lost 2 bases and the V segment lost 6 bases, leaving 14 bases of the junction unmatched. The CDR3 is made up of 18 amino acids. The DNA for the CDR3 is TGTGCCAGCAGTCTACCCAGGGCTAGCGGGAAACCCAAAAACATTCAGTACTTC. Protein product: CASSLPRASGKPKNIQYF.

This clonotype was seen more than once but under ten times. This rearrangement joins TRBV7-2 to TRBJ1-2; 11 bases agree with TRBD1. The CDR3 runs to 15 residues. Looked up from germline, CDR1 is SGHTA and CDR2 is FQGNSA. The ends lost 1 base at V and 4 bases at J; junction bases unmatched: 2. The DNA for the CDR3 is TGTGCCAGCAGCTTAGGGACAGGGGGCTCCTATGGCTACACCTTC. Translated, it gives CASSLGTGGSYGYTF.